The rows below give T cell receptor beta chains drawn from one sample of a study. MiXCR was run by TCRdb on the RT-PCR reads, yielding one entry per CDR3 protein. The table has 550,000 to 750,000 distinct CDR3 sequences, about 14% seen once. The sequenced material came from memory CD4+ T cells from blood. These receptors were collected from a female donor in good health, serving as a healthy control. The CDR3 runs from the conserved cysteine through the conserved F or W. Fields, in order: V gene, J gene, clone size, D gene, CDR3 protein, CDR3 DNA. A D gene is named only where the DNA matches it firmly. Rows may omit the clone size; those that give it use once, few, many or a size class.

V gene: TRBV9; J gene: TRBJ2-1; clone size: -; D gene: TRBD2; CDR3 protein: CASSVAGLGSEQFF; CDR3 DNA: TGTGCCAGCAGCGTAGCTGGACTAGGGTCTGAGCAGTTCTTC
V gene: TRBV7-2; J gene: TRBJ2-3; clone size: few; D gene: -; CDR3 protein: CASSSLAGFTDTQYF; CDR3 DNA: TGTGCCAGCAGCTCCCTGGCGGGGTTCACAGATACGCAGTATTTT
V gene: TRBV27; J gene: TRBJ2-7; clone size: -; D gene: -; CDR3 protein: CASSSILGAGSLF; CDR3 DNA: TGTGCCAGCAGTTCTATATTAGGAGCGGGTTCACTCTTC
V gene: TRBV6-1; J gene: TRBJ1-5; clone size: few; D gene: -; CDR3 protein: CASIQGGSNQPQHF; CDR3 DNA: TGTGCCAGCATTCAAGGGGGGAGCAATCAGCCCCAGCATTTT
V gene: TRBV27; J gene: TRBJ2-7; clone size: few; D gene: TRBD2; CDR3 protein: CASSLSRGGTSVYEQYF; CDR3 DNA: TGTGCCAGCAGTTTATCGAGGGGCGGGACTAGCGTATACGAGCAGTACTTC
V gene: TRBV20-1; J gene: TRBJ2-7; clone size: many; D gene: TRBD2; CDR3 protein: CSARALAGADEQYF; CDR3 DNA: TGCAGTGCTAGAGCTCTAGCGGGAGCGGACGAGCAGTACTTC
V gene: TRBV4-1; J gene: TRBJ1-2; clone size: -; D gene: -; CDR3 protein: CASSQVPGNYGYTF; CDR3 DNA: TGCGCCAGCAGCCAAGTGCCAGGGAACTATGGCTACACCTTC
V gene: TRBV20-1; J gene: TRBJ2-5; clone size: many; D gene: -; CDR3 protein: CSARVVGAYQETQYF; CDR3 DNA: TGCAGTGCTAGAGTGGTCGGTGCGTACCAAGAGACCCAGTACTTC
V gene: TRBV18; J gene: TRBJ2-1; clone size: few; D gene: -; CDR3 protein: CASSPPRSNREQFF; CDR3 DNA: TGTGCCAGCTCACCACCGAGAAGCAACCGTGAGCAGTTCTTC
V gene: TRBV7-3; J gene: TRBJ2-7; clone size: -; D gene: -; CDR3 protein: CASSPQSGSVRSYEQYF; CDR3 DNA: TGTGCCAGCAGCCCTCAGTCAGGGTCCGTCAGATCCTACGAGCAGTACTTC
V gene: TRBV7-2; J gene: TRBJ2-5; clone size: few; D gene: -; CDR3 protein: CASSFGTFTGETQYF; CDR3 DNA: TGTGCCAGCAGCTTTGGGACTTTTACCGGGGAGACCCAGTACTTC
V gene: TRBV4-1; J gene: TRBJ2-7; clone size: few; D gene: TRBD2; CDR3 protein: CASSRSTSGILYEQYF; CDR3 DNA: TGCGCCAGCAGCCGCTCGACTAGCGGGATCCTTTACGAGCAGTACTTC
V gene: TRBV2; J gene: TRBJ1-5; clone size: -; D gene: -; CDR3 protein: CASSGSTGNQPQHF; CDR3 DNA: TGTGCCAGCAGTGGGAGCACAGGGAATCAGCCCCAGCATTTT
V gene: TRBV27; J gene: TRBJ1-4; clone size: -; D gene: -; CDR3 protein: CASRLTRATNEKLFF; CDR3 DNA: TGTGCCAGCCGGTTAACGAGGGCAACTAATGAAAAACTGTTTTTT
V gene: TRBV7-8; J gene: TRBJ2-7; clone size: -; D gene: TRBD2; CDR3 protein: CASSLGTSDEQYF; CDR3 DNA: TGTGCCAGCAGCCTCGGGACTAGTGACGAGCAGTACTTC
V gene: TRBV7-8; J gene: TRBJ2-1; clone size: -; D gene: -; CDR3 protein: CASSFRGGRLGNEQFF; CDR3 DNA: TGTGCCAGCAGCTTCCGGGGCGGTCGGTTGGGCAATGAGCAGTTCTTC
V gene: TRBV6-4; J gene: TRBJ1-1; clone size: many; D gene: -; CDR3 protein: CASTTGPFTEAFF; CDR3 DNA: TGTGCCAGCACCACCGGACCCTTCACTGAAGCTTTCTTT
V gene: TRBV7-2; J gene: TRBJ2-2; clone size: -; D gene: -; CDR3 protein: CASSSQRLLNTGELFF; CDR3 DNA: TGTGCCAGCAGCTCGCAGCGCCTTTTAAACACCGGGGAGCTGTTTTTT
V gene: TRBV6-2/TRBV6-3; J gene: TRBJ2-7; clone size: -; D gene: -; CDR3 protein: CASSLAGGLAIYEQYF; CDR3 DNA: TGTGCCAGCAGCCTGGCGGGTGGGCTAGCGATCTACGAGCAGTACTTC
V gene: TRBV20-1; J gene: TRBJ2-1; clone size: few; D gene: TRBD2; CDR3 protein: CSVSGRITEQFF; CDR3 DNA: TGCAGTGTTAGCGGGAGAATCACTGAGCAGTTCTTC
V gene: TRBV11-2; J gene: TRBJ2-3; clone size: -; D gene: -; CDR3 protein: CASSFVLQGGDTQYF; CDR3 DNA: TGTGCCAGCAGCTTCGTCCTGCAGGGCGGCGATACGCAGTATTTT
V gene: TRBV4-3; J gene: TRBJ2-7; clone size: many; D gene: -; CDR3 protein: CASSPGPSAEQYF; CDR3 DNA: TGCGCCAGCAGCCCTGGTCCAAGTGCCGAGCAGTACTTC
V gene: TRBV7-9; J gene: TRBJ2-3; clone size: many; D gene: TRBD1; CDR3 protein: CASSLDRGPRVDTQYF; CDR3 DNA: TGTGCCAGCAGCCTGGACAGGGGACCCAGGGTAGATACGCAGTATTTT
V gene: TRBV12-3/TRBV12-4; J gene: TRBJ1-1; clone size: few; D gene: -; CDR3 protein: CASSFHPSNTEAFF; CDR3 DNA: TGTGCCAGCAGTTTTCACCCGTCGAACACTGAAGCTTTCTTT
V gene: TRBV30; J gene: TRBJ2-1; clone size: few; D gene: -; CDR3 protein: CAWSTGHSYNEQFF; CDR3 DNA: TGTGCCTGGAGTACGGGACACTCCTACAATGAGCAGTTCTTC
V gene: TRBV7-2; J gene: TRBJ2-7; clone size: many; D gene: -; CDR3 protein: CASSLFTGSHGREQYF; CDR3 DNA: TGTGCCAGCAGCCTGTTTACCGGGTCTCACGGGCGCGAGCAGTACTTC
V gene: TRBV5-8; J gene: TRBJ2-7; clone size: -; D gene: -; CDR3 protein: CASSYVGTSLYEQYF; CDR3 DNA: TGTGCCAGCAGCTACGTTGGGACATCCTTATACGAGCAGTACTTC
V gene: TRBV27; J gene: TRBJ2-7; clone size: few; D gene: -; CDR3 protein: CASSPSPFGLSGQYF; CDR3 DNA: TGTGCCAGCAGTCCCTCCCCCTTCGGGTTGTCGGGGCAGTACTTC
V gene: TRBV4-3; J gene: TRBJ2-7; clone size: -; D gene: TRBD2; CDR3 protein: CASSQVAGGPSAYEQYF; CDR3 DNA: TGCGCCAGCAGCCAAGTAGCGGGAGGGCCGAGTGCGTACGAGCAGTACTTC
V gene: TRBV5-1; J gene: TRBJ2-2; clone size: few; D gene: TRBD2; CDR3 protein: CASSLGTSGETGELFF; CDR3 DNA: TGCGCCAGCAGCTTGGGTACTAGCGGAGAAACCGGGGAGCTGTTTTTT
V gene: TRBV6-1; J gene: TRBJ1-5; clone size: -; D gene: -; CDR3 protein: CASSEVIDQPQHF; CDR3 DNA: TGTGCCAGCAGTGAAGTTATAGATCAGCCCCAGCATTTT
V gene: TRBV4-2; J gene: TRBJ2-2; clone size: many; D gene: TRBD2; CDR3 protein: CASSPGTSYGELFF; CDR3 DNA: TGTGCCAGCAGCCCGGGGACTAGCTACGGGGAGCTGTTTTTT
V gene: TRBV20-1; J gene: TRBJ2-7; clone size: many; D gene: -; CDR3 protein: CSARDWVGSYEQYF; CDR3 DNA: TGCAGTGCTAGAGATTGGGTCGGGAGTTACGAGCAGTACTTC
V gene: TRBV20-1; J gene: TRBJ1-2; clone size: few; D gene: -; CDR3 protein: CSARDPGIYGYTF; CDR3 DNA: TGCAGTGCTAGAGATCCCGGGATCTATGGCTACACCTTC
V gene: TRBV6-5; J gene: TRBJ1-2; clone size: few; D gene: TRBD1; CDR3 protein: CASRSPGGKGGYTF; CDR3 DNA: TGTGCCAGCAGGAGTCCAGGGGGAAAGGGTGGCTACACCTTC
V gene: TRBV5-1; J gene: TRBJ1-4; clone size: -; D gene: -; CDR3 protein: CASSLVGSYNEKLFF; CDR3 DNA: TGCGCCAGCAGCTTGGTAGGCAGTTATAATGAAAAACTGTTTTTT
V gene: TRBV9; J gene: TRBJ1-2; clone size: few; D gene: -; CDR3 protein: CASSISSQGSIGDGYTF; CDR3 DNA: TGTGCCAGCAGCATCTCCAGCCAGGGAAGTATTGGCGATGGCTACACCTTC
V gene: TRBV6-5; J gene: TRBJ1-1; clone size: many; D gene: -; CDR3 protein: CASSPGARLAFF; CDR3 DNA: TGTGCCAGCAGTCCCGGGGCCAGGCTCGCTTTCTTT
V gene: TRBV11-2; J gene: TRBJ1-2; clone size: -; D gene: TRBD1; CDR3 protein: CASSRTGGVDYGYTF; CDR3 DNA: TGTGCCAGCAGCCGGACAGGGGGGGTCGACTATGGCTACACCTTC
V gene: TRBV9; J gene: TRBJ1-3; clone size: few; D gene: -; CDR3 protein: CASSTRVSSGNTIYF; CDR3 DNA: TGTGCCAGCAGTACCAGGGTTAGCTCTGGAAACACCATATATTTT
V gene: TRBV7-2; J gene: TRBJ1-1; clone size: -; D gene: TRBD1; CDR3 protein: CASSLVRQGNTEAFF; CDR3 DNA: TGTGCCAGCAGCTTAGTACGACAGGGGAACACTGAAGCTTTCTTT
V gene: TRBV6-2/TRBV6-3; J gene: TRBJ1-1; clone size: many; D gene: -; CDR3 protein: CASSYRATEAFF; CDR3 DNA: TGTGCCAGCAGTTACAGGGCTACTGAAGCTTTCTTT
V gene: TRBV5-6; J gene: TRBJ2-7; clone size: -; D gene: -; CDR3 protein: CASSFSRTLTYEQYF; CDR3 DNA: TGTGCCAGCAGCTTTTCTCGGACGTTAACCTACGAGCAGTACTTC
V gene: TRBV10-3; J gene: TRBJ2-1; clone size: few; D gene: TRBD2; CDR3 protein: CAISPGLAGGRSYNEQFF; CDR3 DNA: TGTGCCATCAGCCCGGGACTAGCGGGAGGACGCTCCTACAATGAGCAGTTCTTC
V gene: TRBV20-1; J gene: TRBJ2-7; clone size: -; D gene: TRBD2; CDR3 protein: CSAHTSGGSYEQYF; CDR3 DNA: TGCAGTGCTCATACTAGCGGAGGGTCCTACGAGCAGTACTTC
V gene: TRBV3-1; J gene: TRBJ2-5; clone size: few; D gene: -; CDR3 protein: CASSPDWGQETQYF; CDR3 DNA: TGTGCCAGCAGCCCCGACTGGGGACAAGAGACCCAGTACTTC
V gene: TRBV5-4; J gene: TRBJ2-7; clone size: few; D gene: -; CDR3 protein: CASSPQGGLAYEQYF; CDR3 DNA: TGTGCCAGCAGCCCACAGGGGGGGCTCGCCTACGAGCAGTACTTC
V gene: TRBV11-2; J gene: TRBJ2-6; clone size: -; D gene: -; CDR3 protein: CASTGLAGHSGANVLTF; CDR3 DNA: TGTGCCAGTACCGGGCTGGCGGGACACTCTGGGGCCAACGTCCTGACTTTC
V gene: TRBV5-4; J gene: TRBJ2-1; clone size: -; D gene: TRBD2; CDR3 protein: CASRGTSGSGDNEQFF; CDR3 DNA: TGTGCCAGCAGGGGGACTAGCGGGAGTGGGGACAATGAGCAGTTCTTC
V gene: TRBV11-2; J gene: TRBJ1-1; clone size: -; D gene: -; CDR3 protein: CASSLVMSEAFF; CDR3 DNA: TGTGCCAGCAGCTTAGTAATGAGTGAAGCTTTCTTT
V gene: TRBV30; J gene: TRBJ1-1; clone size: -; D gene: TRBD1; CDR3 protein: CAWSPGQGARYEAFF; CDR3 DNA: TGTGCCTGGAGTCCCGGACAGGGGGCGCGGTATGAAGCTTTCTTT
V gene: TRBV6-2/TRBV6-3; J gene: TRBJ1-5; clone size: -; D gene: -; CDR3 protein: CASGVGNQPQHF; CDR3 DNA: TGTGCCAGTGGGGTGGGCAATCAGCCCCAGCATTTT
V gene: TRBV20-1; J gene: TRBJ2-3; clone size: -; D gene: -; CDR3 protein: CSATRQPSSTDTQYF; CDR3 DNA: TGCAGTGCTACCCGACAGCCCTCTAGCACAGATACGCAGTATTTT
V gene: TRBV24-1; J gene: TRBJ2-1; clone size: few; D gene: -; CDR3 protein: CATSDSGRHYNEQFF; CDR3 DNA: TGTGCCACCAGTGATTCCGGGAGACACTACAATGAGCAGTTCTTC
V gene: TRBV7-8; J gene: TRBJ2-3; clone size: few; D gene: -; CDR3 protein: CASRDVTDTQYF; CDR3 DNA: TGTGCCAGCCGGGACGTCACAGATACGCAGTATTTT